The T cell receptor beta chain described here comes from a study of cytomegalovirus exposure and HLA in healthy donors. Study-level results: The presence/absence work took it that sequencing depth was about the same across donors. According to an earlier analysis, most TCR beta V segments yielded productive rearrangements about 90% or about 30% of the time. The study listed under 200 cytomegalovirus-associated TCR beta chains.

This CDR3 contains 14 residues. CDR1 SGHRS and CDR2 YFSETQ come from the germline V gene. V lost 1 base, J lost 0 bases, and 5 bases lay in between. PCR used 60 Vbeta primers and 13 Jbeta primers. Clones were sequenced by immunoSEQ multiplex PCR, and TCRdb holds only the in-frame ones, with some missing. The sample gives approximately 170,000 clones, around 68% of which show up once; around 2.8% is in the top ten. This clone was found once. Its antigen is currently unknown. This rearrangement joins TRBV5-1 to TRBJ1-3; no clear D gene. The sequencing input was PBMCs. The clonotype originates from a middle-aged woman in good health and CMV-seropositive. The CDR3 DNA reads TGCGCCAGCAGCTTGACGGTCTCTGGAAACACCATATATTTT. Translated: CASSLTVSGNTIYF.